Given below is one T cell receptor beta chain in context. Its binding antigen is unknown. Base qualities are not recorded, but no much larger clone differs from it by a single base. The sample comes from a study of blood T cells in healthy people across ages (dated by TCRdb to about 2015). For the wider study: In model experiments, template switching captured about one uniquely barcoded TCR beta cDNA molecule for every two T cells. The study measured age-related changes in TCR beta repertoire diversity using deep sequencing normalized with unique cDNA molecular identifiers. Four age groups were formed from the donors: young (average 16 years), middle-aged (approximately 40), aged (around 68) and long-lived (82). Donors of different ages were randomly distributed across sequencing lanes to avoid experimental bias. Using the same blood draw, the study looked at two additional independent replicas of 1 million unique cDNA reads for two donors, one aged 18 to 30 and the other aged 80 or older. The research as a whole found: Observed TCR beta diversity correlated strongly with the percentage of naive T cells measured by flow cytometry. Compared with the aged group, the long-lived group had more naive CD4+ T cells, fewer expanded clones and increased TCR diversity, a pattern suggesting age selection. Observed TCR beta diversity per million T cells fell roughly linearly with age, and a significant reduction was already apparent by age roughly 40. Donor CMV infection status was unknown, potentially confounding age-related changes in expanded clonotypes. Conclusive comparison of naive and antigen-experienced compartments was prevented by the profiling of bulk unsorted PBMCs. Estimates of total diversity based on one million sequenced T cells were considered lower bounds and underestimates.

The library came from 5' RACE. TCRdb lists the instrument as Illumina HiSeq 2500. A second PCR of roughly 7 to 12 cycles was performed with a sample-barcoded 5' primer and a J-beta primer mix. A template-switch 5' adaptor carrying 12 random nucleotides introduced a unique molecular identifier onto each TCR beta cDNA molecule. At least 3 million CDR3-containing paired-end reads were obtained from each sample. All of the RNA was converted into first-strand cDNA using the Mint cDNA synthesis kit, with a TRBC-specific oligonucleotide serving as the primer. Following uracil-DNA glycosylase treatment, a first 18-cycle PCR with universal primers M1SS and BC2_uni_R was performed on all cDNA. In the paper's pipeline: For normalization, 1 million high-quality reads, each with a distinct molecular identifier, were randomly selected from each sample. Reads with shared molecular identifiers were discarded instead of being binned into consensus sequences. MiTCR, run with a Q25 quality threshold and the strictest error-elimination algorithm, handled CDR3 identification, clonotype clustering and error correction. A nonparametric unseen species model with Euler transformation was used to estimate a lower bound on total TCR beta diversity. The raw public reads went through TCRdb reprocessing: fastp at Q25, MiXCR clone calling, in-frame beta chains kept. Each entry is one CDR3 protein sequence, shown with its most common DNA and genes. For this entry, the V and J calls and clone size follow TCRdb and not the study's own pipeline. The sample table holds about 750,000 distinct CDR3 sequences, of which 50% to 65% were seen once. The top ten hold approximately 40% of the sample.

Systemically healthy Caucasian individuals from Russia, around 39 in total and aged about 6 to 90 years, were included as donors. About 9.6 milliliters of peripheral blood were collected from each donor into EDTA-treated Vacutainer tubes. Ficoll-Paque density-gradient centrifugation was used to isolate PBMCs, with at least 6 million per sample. Trizol reagent was used to extract total RNA from the PBMCs, yielding at least 6 micrograms per sample. For every donor, flow cytometry on a PBMC aliquot measured the percentage of naive CD45RAhigh/CD27high T cells. V is clipped by 5 bases and J by 1 base, and the sequence between their germline boundaries is 9 bases long. The CDR3 numbers 14 residues from cysteine through phenylalanine. Only CDR3 DNA is held: 42 bases, read in frame from base 1. CDR1 and CDR2, per the germline V gene (reference sequence), are DFQATT and SNEGSKA.

Sequences were obtained from blood. The sequence came from a man aged 80 or over in good health. The chain links TRBV20-1 with TRBJ1-6; tentative D gene TRBD1, with 5 bases matching. The sequenced DNA is TGCAGTGCTTTCGGGGGATCCTATAATTCACCCCTCCACTTT. Its product reads: CSAFGGSYNSPLHF.